A single sample is the source of the 8 T cell receptor beta chains below, sequenced in a study of PD-1 blockade in classical Hodgkin lymphoma. Time point indicated: cycle 4 day 1 (C4D1), after 6 weeks of nivolumab. Brentuximab vedotin exposure varied, and every patient relapsed after autologous stem cell transplantation. Generated by immunoSEQ multiplex PCR, the TCRdb table keeps only in-frame clones and is missing some. The table includes tens of thousands of clones, 70% to 75% detected once. The sequences come from peripheral blood mononuclear cells (PBMCs), collected before the fourth cycle of nivolumab. The receptors were gathered from a human donor with classical Hodgkin lymphoma.

The chain links TRBV6-5 to TRBJ2-7; D is unresolved. The CDR3 contains 14 residues. Trimming shortened V by 6 bases and J by 2 bases, and 14 bases separated the two germline ends. From germline, CDR1 is MNHEY and CDR2 SVGAGI. CDR3 DNA sequence: TGTGCCAGCAGCTACGACGGCCAAGCCTACGAGCAGTACTTC. Amino acid sequence: CASSYDGQAYEQYF.

The chain joins TRBV18 to TRBJ1-2; 12 nucleotides line up with TRBD1. Looked up from germline, CDR1 is KGHSH and CDR2 is LQKENI. J lost 4 bases, V lost 5 bases, and 14 bases had no gene match. The CDR3 runs to 18 residues. The CDR3 nucleotides read TGTGCCAGCTCAGAGCGTACCGCCGGGACAGGGGGCGGCTATGGCTACACCTTC. Its translation: CASSERTAGTGGGYGYTF.

The V gene is TRBV25-1, the J gene TRBJ1-1; maybe TRBD1 (5 bases). Germline CDR1 is MGHDK and CDR2 is SYGVNS. The CDR3 sequence is 13 residues long. Between the trimmed V and J ends, which lost 5 bases and 5 bases, there was a span of 12 bases. CDR3 residues: CASSLQGQTEAFF. The CDR3 coding sequence is TGTGCCAGCAGTTTACAAGGACAAACTGAAGCTTTCTTT.

The rearrangement links TRBV6-1 to TRBJ2-1; 14 bases map to TRBD2. Trimming cost V 4 bases and J 4 bases; bases outside gene matches: 9. The CDR3 covers 18 residues. Germline loops: CDR1 MNHNS, CDR2 SASEGT. The CDR3 bases are TGTGCCAGCAGTGCAAGGACTAGCGGGAGGAGGTTATACAATGAGCAGTTCTTC. Translating gives CASSARTSGRRLYNEQFF.

Judged by abundance, this clone is medium-sized. This chain joins TRBV11-1 and TRBJ1-2, with D possibly matching TRBD1 (6 bases). V gave up 3 bases and J gave up 3 bases, with 14 bases separating them. From germline, CDR1 is SGHAT and CDR2 FQDESV (reference sequence). The CDR3 is 15 residues long. The CDR3 nucleotides read TGTGCCAGCAGCTTTTCGGACAGTCCGTACTATGGCTACACCTTC. Encoded protein: CASSFSDSPYYGYTF. Filled out from reference TRBV11-1 and TRBJ1-2, the complete variable domain reads EAEVAQSPRYKITEKSQAVAFWCDPISGHATLYWYRQILGQGPELLVQFQDESVVDDSQLPKDRFSAERLKGVDSTLKIQPAELGDSAMYLCASSFSDSPYYGYTFGSGTRLTVV.

This clone was detected only a few times. The rearrangement uses TRBV11-2 and TRBJ2-1; 7 bases map to TRBD2. The germline CDR1 and CDR2 sequences are SGHAT and FQNNGV. The junction had 4 bases not matched to a gene; V was cut back by 1 base and J by 4 bases. This CDR3 comprises 15 residues. CDR3 sequence: CASSLAGGRYNEQFF. The CDR3 DNA reads as TGTGCCAGCAGCTTAGCGGGAGGAAGATACAATGAGCAGTTCTTC. Combining the CDR3 with reference TRBV11-2 and TRBJ2-1 gives the whole variable domain EAGVAQSPRYKIIEKRQSVAFWCNPISGHATLYWYQQILGQGPKLLIQFQNNGVVDDSQLPKDRFSAERLKGVDSTLKIQPAKLEDSAVYLCASSLAGGRYNEQFFGPGTRLTVL.

Concerning this clone itself: Distinct nucleotide sequences in the sample also encode this CDR3. The rearrangement joins TRBV7-6 to TRBJ1-1; unclear D gene. Germline lookup yields CDR1 SGHVS and CDR2 FNYEAQ. Between the trimmed V and J ends, which lost 5 bases and 1 base, there was a span of 8 bases. The length of the CDR3 is 13 residues. CDR3 protein: CASSPGQNTEAFF. As DNA, the CDR3 is TGTGCCAGCAGCCCGGGTCAGAACACTGAAGCTTTCTTT.

V gene TRBV11-3 combines with J gene TRBJ2-7, with D unclear. Germline-derived CDR1 and CDR2 are SGHNT and YENEEA. Trimming stripped 3 bases from V and 5 bases from J, with 23 bases between. The CDR3 has 17 amino acids. CDR3 sequence reads: CASSFAPSGVIPNEQYF. DNA of the CDR3: TGTGCCAGCAGCTTTGCCCCAAGTGGAGTGATCCCCAACGAGCAGTACTTC.